The T cell receptor beta chain described here comes from a study of long-term antiretroviral therapy in people with HIV. Whole-study findings and limits: Repertoires from HIV showed CDR3 length ranges narrower than those of controls.

This CDR3 contains 17 residues. V lost 0 bases and J lost 1; bases outside the gene matches: 7. Germline CDR1 and CDR2: SGHNT and YYREEE (reference sequence). As regards this clone: Its antigen is unidentified.

At the survey level, the v3.0 immunoSEQ assay was run. A per-sample goal of about 40,000-55,000 T-cell genomes was targeted by sequencing. Produced via immunoSEQ multiplex PCR; TCRdb's table is partial and in-frame only. The table includes more than 20,000 clones, 70% to 90% detected once. This chain uses TRBV5-4 with TRBJ2-1, with 7 bases matching TRBD2. The material was unsorted PBMCs, obtained about 4 years after starting antiretroviral therapy. The sequence came from a man aged 18 to 35 with HIV. The CDR3 bases are TGTGCCAGCAGCTTGGGGGGGGGTGACCTTTCCTACAATGAGCAGTTCTTC. It is translated as CASSLGGGDLSYNEQFF.